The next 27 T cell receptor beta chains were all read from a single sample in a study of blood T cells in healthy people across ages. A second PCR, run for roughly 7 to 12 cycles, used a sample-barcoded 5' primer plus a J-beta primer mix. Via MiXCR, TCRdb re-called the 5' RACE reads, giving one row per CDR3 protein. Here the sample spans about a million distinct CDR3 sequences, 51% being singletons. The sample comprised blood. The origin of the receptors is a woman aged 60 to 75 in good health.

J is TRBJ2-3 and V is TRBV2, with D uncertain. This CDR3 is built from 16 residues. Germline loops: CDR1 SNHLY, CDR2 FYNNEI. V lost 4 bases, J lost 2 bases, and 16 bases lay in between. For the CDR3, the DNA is TGTGCCAGCAGTGGTCTAGACCTCCAATACACAGATACGCAGTATTTT. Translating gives CASSGLDLQYTDTQYF.

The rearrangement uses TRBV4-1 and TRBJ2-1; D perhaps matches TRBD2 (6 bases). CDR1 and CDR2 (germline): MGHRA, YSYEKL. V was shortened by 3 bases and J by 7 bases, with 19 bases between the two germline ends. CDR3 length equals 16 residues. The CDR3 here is CASSQDGLAVGNEQFF. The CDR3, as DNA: TGCGCCAGCAGCCAGGACGGGTTAGCGGTCGGGAATGAGCAGTTCTTC.

The CDR3 reads CASSQVLKGGEQFF. As DNA, the CDR3 is TGTGCCAGCAGCCAAGTATTGAAGGGAGGTGAGCAGTTCTTC. This chain links TRBV3-1 with TRBJ2-1; a weak D match, TRBD2 (6 bases). CDR1 is LGHDT, CDR2 YNNKEL, per germline (reference sequence). V lost 1 base, J lost 9 bases, and 13 bases lay in between. The CDR3 covers 14 residues.

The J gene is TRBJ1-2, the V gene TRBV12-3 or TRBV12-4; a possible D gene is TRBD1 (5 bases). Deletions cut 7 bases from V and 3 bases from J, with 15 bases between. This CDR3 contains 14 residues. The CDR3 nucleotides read TGTGCCAGCACACATTGGGGGGTGGACTATGGCTACACCTTC. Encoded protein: CASTHWGVDYGYTF.

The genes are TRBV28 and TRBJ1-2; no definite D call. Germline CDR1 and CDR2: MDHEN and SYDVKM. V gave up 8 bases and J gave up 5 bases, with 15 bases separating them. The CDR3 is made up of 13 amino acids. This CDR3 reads CASSAGPRYGYTF. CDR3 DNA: TGTGCCAGCTCTGCCGGGCCTAGATATGGCTACACCTTC.

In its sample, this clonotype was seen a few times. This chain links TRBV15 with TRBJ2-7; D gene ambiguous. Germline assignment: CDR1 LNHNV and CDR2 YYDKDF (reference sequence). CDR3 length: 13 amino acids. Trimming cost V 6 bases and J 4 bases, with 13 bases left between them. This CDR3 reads CATSLAASYEQYF. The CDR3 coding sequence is TGTGCCACCAGTCTGGCCGCCTCGTACGAGCAGTACTTC.

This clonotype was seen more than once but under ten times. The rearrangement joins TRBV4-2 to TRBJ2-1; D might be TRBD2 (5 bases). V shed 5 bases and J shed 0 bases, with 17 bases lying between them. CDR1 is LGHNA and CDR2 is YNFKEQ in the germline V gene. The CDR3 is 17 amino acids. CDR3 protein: CASSSPFPGSSYNEQFF. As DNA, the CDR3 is TGTGCCAGCAGCTCCCCCTTTCCGGGGAGCTCCTACAATGAGCAGTTCTTC.

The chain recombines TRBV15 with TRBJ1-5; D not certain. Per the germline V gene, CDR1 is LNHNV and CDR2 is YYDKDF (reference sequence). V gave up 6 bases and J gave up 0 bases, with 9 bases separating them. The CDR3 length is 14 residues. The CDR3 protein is CATRDVYSNQPQHF. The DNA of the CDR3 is TGTGCCACCAGGGACGTATATAGCAATCAGCCCCAGCATTTT. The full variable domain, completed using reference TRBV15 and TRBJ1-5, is DAMVIQNPRYQVTQFGKPVTLSCSQTLNHNVMYWYQQKSSQAPKLLFHYYDKDFNNEADTPDNFQSRRPNTSFCFLDIRSPGLGDTAMYLCATRDVYSNQPQHFGDGTRLSIL.

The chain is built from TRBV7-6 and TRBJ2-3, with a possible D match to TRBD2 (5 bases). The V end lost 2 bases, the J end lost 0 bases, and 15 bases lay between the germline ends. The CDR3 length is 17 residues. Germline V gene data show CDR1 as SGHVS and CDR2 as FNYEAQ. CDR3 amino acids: CASSLRRSPGSTDTQYF. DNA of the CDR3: TGTGCCAGCAGCTTAAGGAGGTCCCCGGGTAGCACAGATACGCAGTATTTT.

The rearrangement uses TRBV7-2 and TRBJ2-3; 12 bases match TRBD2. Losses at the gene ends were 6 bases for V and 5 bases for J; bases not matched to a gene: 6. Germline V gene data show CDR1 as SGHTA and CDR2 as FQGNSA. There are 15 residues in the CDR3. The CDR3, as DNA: TGTGCCAGCAGACTACTAGCGGGAGGTATAGATACGCAGTATTTT. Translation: CASRLLAGGIDTQYF.

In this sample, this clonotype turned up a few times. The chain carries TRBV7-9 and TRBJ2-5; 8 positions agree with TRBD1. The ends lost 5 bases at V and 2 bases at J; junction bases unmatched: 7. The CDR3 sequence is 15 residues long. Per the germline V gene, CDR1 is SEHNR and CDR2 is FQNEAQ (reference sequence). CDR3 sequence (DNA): TGTGCCAGCAGCATCGGGACAGGATCACAAGAGACCCAGTACTTC. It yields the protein CASSIGTGSQETQYF.

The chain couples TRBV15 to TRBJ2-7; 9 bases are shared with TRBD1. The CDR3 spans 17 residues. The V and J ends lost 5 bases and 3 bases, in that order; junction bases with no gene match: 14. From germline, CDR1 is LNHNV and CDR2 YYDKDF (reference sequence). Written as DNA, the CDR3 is TGTGCCACCAGCCGTTCCAACCTCGGGACAGGGTTCTACGAGCAGTACTTC. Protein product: CATSRSNLGTGFYEQYF.

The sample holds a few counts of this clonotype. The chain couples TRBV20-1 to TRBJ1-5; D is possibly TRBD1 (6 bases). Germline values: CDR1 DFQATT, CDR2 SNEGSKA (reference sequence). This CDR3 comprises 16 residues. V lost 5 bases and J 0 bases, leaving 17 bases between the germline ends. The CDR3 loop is CSAWDKASDSNQPQHF. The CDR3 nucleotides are TGCAGTGCTTGGGACAAGGCCTCGGATAGCAATCAGCCCCAGCATTTT.

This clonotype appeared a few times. The CDR3 coding sequence is TGTGCCAGCAGTTCCGGGACAACCGGGACTAGCGGAACCTACGAGCAGTACTTC. Encoded protein: CASSSGTTGTSGTYEQYF. The chain has TRBV6-5 and TRBJ2-7; TRBD2 matches 11 bases. There are 18 residues in the CDR3. Germline V gene data show CDR1 as MNHEY and CDR2 as SVGAGI. The junction had 13 bases not matched to a gene; V was cut back by 4 bases and J by 2 bases.

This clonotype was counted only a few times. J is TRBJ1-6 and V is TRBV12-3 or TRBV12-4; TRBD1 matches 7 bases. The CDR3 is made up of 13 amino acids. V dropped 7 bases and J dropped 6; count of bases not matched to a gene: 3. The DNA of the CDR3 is TGTGCCAGCAATGGGGACAGTAATTCACCCCTCCACTTT. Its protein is CASNGDSNSPLHF.

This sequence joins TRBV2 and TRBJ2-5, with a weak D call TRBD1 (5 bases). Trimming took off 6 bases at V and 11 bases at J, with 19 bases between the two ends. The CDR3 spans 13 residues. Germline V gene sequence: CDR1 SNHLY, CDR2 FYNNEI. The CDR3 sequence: CASRIGAVSEQYF. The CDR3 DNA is TGTGCCAGCAGGATAGGGGCAGTCAGTGAGCAGTACTTC.

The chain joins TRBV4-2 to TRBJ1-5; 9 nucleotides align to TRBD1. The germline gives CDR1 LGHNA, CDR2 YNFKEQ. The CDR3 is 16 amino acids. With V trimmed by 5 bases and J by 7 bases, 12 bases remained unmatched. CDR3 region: CASSTQPGQGFQPQHF. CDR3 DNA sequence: TGTGCCAGCAGCACCCAACCGGGACAGGGCTTCCAGCCCCAGCATTTT.

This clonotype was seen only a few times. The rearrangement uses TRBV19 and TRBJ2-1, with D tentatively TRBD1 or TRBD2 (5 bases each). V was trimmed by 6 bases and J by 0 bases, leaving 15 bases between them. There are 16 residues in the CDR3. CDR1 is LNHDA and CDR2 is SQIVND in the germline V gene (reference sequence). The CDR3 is CASRRTGLSSYNEQFF. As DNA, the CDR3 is TGTGCCAGTAGGAGAACAGGACTGAGCTCCTACAATGAGCAGTTCTTC.

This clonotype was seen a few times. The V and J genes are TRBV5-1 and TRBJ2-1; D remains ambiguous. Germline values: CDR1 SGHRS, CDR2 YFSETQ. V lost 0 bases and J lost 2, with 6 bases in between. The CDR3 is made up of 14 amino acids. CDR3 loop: CASSLADTYNEQFF. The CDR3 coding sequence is TGCGCCAGCAGCTTGGCTGACACCTACAATGAGCAGTTCTTC.

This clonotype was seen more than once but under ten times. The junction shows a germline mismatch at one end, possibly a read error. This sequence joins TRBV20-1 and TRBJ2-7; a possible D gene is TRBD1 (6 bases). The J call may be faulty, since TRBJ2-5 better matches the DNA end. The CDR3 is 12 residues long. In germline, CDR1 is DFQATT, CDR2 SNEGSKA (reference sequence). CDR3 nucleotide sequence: TGCAGTGTTAGACGCAGGGGAGAGACCCAGTACTTC. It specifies CSVRRRGETQYF.

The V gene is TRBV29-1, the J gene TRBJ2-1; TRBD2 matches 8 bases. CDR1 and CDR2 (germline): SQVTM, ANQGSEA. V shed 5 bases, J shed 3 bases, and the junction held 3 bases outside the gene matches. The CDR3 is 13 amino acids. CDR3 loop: CSVNSGVYNEQFF. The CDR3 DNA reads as TGCAGCGTTAATAGCGGGGTCTACAATGAGCAGTTCTTC.

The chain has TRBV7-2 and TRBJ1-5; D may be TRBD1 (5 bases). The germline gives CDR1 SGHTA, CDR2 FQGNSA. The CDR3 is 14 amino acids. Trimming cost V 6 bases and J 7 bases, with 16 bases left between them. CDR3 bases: TGTGCCAGCAGTTTAAAGGCAGGGAGGCAGCCCCAGCATTTT. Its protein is CASSLKAGRQPQHF.

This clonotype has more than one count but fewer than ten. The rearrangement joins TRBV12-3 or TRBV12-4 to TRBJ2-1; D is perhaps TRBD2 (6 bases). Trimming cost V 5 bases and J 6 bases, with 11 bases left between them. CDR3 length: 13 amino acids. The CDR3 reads CASSRAGSNEQFF. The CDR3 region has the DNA TGTGCCAGCAGTAGGGCGGGATCCAATGAGCAGTTCTTC.

This chain's CDR3 is CSANRDRSSYEQYF. The CDR3 coding sequence is TGCAGTGCTAACCGGGACAGGAGCTCCTACGAGCAGTACTTC. The chain joins TRBV20-1 to TRBJ2-7; the match to TRBD1 covers 8 bases. The CDR3 is 14 amino acids. J was trimmed by 0 bases and V by 4 bases; bases with no gene match: 5. Per germline, CDR1 DFQATT and CDR2 SNEGSKA (reference sequence).

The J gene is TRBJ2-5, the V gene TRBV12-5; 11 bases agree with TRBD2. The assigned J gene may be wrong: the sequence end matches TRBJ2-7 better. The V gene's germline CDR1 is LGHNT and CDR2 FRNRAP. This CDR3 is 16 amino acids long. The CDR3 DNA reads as TGTGCTAGTGGCCAACCGACTAGCGGGATTACCTACGAGCAGTACTTC. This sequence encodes CASGQPTSGITYEQYF.

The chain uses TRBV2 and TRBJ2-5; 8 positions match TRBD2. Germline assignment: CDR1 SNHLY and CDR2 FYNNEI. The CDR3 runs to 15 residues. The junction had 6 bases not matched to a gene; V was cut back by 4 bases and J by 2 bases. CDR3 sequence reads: CASSGVAGIQETQYF. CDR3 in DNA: TGTGCCAGCAGTGGGGTAGCGGGAATACAAGAGACCCAGTACTTC.

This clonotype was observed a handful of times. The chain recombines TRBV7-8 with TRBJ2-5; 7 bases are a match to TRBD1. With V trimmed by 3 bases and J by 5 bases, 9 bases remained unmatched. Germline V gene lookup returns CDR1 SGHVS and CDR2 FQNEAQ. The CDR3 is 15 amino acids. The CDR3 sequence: CASSLIDRVGETQYF. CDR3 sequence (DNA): TGTGCCAGCAGCTTGATTGACAGGGTAGGCGAGACCCAGTACTTC.